The T cell receptor (beta chain) under discussion was sequenced for a study of memory CD4+ T cells and cytomegalovirus serostatus. Study-level information: Of the healthy Belgian adults, 9 were CMV seropositive and fewer than 30 seronegative.

Sequencing was performed with immunoSEQ multiplex PCR; in TCRdb, only in-frame clones are kept and a portion is missing. Of 45,000 to 60,000 clones listed, around four fifths are singletons. Comments on this clone: Its specificity is unknown.

The sort gate was single viable CD3+CD4+CD8-CD45RO+ cells for memory CD4+ T cells. Study-level points and caveats: Suggested: most of the CMV-linked TCR signature lies in CD4+ memory cells.

The CDR3 totals 14 residues. V was trimmed by 6 bases and J by 5 bases, leaving 17 bases between them. Germline V gene lookup returns CDR1 MDHEN and CDR2 SYDVKM. Sequenced input: memory CD4+ T cells from blood. This sequence joins TRBV28 and TRBJ2-7; possibly TRBD1 for D (6 bases). This receptor was taken from an adult in good health and CMV-seronegative. The CDR3 DNA reads TGTGCCAGCAGACCCACAGGGTGGTTTAACGAGCAGTACTTC. It translates to CASRPTGWFNEQYF.